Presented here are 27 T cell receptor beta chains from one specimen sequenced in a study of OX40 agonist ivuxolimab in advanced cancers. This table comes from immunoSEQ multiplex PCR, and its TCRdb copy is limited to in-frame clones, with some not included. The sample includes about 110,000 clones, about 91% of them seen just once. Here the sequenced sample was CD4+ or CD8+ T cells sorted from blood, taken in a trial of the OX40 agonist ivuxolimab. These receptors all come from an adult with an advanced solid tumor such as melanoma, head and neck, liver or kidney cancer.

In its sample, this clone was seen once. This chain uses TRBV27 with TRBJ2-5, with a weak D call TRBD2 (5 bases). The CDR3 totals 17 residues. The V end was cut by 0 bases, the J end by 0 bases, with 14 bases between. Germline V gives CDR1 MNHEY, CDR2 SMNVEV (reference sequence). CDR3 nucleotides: TGTGCCAGCAGTTTATCCCCCCAGGCGGGCCACCAAGAGACCCAGTACTTC. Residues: CASSLSPQAGHQETQYF.

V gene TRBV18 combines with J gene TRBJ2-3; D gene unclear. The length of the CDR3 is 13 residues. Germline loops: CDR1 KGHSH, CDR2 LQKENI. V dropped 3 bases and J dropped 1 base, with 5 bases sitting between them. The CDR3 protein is CASSPAGTDTQYF. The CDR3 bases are TGTGCCAGCTCACCTGCCGGCACAGATACGCAGTATTTT.

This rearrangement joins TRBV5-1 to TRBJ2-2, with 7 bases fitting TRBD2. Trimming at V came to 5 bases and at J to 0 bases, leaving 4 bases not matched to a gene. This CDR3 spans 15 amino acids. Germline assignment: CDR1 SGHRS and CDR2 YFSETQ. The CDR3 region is CASRYGRANTGELFF. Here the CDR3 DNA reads TGCGCCAGCAGATATGGGAGGGCGAACACCGGGGAGCTGTTTTTT.

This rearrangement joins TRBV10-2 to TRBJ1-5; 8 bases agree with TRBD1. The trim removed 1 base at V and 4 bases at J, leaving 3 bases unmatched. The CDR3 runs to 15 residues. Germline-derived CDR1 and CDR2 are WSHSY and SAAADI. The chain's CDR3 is CASSELTGANQPQHF. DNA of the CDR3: TGCGCCAGCAGTGAGTTGACAGGGGCTAATCAGCCCCAGCATTTT.

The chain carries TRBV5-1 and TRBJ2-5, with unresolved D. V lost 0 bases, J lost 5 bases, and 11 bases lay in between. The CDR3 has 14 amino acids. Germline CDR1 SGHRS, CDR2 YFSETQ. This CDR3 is CASSLAWNTETQYF. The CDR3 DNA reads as TGCGCCAGCAGCTTGGCCTGGAACACGGAGACCCAGTACTTC.

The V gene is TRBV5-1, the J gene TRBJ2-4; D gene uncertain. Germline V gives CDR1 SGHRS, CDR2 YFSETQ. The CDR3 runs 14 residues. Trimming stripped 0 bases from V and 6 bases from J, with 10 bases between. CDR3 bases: TGCGCCAGCAGCTTGGGGGCGGCTGGAAACATTCAGTACTTC. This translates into CASSLGAAGNIQYF.

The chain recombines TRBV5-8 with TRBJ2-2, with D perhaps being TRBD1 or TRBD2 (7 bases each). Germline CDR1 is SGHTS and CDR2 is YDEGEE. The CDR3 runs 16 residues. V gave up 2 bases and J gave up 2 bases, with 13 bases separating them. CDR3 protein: CASSFGRGRNTGELFF. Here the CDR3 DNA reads TGTGCCAGCAGCTTTGGGAGGGGGCGCAACACCGGGGAGCTGTTTTTT.

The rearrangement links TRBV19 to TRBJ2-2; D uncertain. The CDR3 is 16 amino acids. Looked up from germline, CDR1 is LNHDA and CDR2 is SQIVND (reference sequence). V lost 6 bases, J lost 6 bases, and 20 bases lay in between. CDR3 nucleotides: TGTGCCAGTAGCCCGACCCCCCAGGCTGGGTCCGGGGAGCTGTTTTTT. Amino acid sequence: CASSPTPQAGSGELFF.

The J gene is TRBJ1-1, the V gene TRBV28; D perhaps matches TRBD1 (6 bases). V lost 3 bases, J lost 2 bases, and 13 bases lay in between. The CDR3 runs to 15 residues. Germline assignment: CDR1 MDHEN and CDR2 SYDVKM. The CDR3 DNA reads TGTGCCAGCAGTTTGGCGTGGACAGCCAACACTGAAGCTTTCTTT. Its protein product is CASSLAWTANTEAFF.

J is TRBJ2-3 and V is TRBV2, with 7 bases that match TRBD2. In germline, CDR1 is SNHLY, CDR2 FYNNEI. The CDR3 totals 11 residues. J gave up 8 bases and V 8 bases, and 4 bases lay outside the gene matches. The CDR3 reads CASEASGTQYF. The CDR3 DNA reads TGTGCCAGCGAGGCTAGCGGTACGCAGTATTTT.

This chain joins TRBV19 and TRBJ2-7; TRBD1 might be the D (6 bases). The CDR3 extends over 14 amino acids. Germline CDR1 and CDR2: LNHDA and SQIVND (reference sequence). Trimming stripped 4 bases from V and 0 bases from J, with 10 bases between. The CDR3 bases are TGTGCCAGTAGTAACAGGGCGAGCTCCTACGAGCAGTACTTC. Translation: CASSNRASSYEQYF.

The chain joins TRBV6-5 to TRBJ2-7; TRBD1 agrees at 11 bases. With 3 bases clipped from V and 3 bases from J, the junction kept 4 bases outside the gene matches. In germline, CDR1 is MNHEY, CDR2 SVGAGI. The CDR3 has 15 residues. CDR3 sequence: CASSYRTGGGYEQYF. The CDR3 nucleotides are TGTGCCAGCAGTTATCGGACAGGGGGCGGCTACGAGCAGTACTTC.

The CDR3 DNA reads as TGTGCCAGCACCGTTGGACTAGTGGAAAGATGGGGGGATGAGCAGTTCTTC. Protein sequence: CASTVGLVERWGDEQFF. V usage is TRBV6-4 and J usage is TRBJ2-1; 7 bases align to TRBD2. V lost 7 bases and J lost 8; bases outside the gene matches: 20. The length of the CDR3 is 17 residues. From germline, CDR1 is MRHNA and CDR2 SNTAGT.

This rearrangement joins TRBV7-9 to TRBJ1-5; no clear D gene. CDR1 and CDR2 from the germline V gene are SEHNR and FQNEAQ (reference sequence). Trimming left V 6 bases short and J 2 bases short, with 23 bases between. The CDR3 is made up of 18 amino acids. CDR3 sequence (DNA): TGTGCCAGCAGTTCCTCACTGGGGATTCGAGAGGGCAATCAGCCCCAGCATTTT. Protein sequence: CASSSSLGIREGNQPQHF.

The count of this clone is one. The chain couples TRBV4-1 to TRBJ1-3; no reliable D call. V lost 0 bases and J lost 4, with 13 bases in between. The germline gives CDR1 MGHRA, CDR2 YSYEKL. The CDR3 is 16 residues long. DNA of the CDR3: TGCGCCAGCAGCCAAGATCCAGTGCCGGGGGGAAACACCATATATTTT. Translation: CASSQDPVPGGNTIYF.

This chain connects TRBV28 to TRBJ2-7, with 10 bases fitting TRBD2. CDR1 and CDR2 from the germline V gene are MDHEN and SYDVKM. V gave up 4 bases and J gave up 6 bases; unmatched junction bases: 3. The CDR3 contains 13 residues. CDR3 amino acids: CASSSGLAPEQYF. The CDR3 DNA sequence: TGTGCCAGCAGTTCGGGACTAGCGCCCGAGCAGTACTTC.

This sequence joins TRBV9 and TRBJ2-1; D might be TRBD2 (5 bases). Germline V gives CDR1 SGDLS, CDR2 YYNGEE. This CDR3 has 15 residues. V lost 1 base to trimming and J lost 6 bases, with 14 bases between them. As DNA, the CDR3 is TGTGCCAGCAGCGTACGTACGGGAACGGTCAATGAGCAGTTCTTC. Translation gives CASSVRTGTVNEQFF.

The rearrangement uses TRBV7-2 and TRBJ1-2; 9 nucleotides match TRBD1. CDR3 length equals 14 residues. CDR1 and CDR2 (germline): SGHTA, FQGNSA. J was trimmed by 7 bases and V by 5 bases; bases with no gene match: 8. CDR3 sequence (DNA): TGTGCCAGCAGCGCCGGGACAGGGATGGGTGGCTACACCTTC. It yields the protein CASSAGTGMGGYTF.

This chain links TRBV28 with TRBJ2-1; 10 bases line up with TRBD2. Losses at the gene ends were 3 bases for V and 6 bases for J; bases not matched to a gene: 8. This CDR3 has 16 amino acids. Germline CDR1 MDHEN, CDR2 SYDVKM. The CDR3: CASSLGLAGVGNEQFF. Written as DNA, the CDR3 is TGTGCCAGCAGTTTGGGCCTAGCGGGAGTCGGCAATGAGCAGTTCTTC.

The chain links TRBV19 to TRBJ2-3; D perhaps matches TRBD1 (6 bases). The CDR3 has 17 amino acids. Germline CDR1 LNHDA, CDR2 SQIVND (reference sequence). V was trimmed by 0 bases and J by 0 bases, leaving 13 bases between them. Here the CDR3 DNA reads TGTGCCAGTAGTATAGATTTCTGGACAGCTAGCACAGATACGCAGTATTTT. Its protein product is CASSIDFWTASTDTQYF.

CDR3 bases: TGTGCCAGCGGTAAAGGGGATTATGGCTACACCTTC. Its protein is CASGKGDYGYTF. The V gene is TRBV28, the J gene TRBJ1-2; D may be TRBD1 (5 bases). Per the germline V gene, CDR1 is MDHEN and CDR2 is SYDVKM. Trimming shortened V by 8 bases and J by 5 bases, and 12 bases separated the two germline ends. The CDR3 has 12 amino acids.

CDR3 coding DNA: TGCAGTGCTAGGGTTGACTACGAGCAGTACTTC. Translating gives CSARVDYEQYF. The chain couples TRBV20-1 to TRBJ2-7, with unresolved D. Trimming left V 3 bases short and J 3 bases short, with 6 bases between. This CDR3 region has 11 residues. Germline V gene data show CDR1 as DFQATT and CDR2 as SNEGSKA (reference sequence).

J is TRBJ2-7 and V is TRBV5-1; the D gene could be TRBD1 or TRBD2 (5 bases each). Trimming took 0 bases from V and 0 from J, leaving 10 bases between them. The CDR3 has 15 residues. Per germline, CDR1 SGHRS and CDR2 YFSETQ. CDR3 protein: CASSLDSGSSYEQYF. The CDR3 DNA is TGCGCCAGCAGCTTGGACTCAGGGAGCTCCTACGAGCAGTACTTC.

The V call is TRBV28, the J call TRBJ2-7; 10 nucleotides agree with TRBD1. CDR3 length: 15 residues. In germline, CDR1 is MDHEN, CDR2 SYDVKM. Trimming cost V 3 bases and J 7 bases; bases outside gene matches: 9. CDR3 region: CASSLAGTGDREQYF. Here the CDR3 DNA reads TGTGCCAGCAGTTTGGCCGGGACAGGGGATAGAGAGCAGTACTTC.

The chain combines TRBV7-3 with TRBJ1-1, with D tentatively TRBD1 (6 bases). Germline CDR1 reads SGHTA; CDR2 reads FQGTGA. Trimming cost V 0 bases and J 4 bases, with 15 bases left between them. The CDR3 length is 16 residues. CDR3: CASSLTSTGPLTEAFF. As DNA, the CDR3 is TGTGCCAGCAGCTTAACTTCGACAGGACCCCTCACTGAAGCTTTCTTT.

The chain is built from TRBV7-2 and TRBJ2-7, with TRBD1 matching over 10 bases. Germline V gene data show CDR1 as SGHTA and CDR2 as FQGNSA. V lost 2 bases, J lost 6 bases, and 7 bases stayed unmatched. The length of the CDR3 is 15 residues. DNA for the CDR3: TGTGCCAGCAGCTTAAGGGGACAGGGGACCGGCGAGCAGTACTTC. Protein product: CASSLRGQGTGEQYF.

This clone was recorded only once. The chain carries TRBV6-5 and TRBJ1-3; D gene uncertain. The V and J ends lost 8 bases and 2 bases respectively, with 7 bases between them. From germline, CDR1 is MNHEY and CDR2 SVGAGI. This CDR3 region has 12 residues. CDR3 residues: CASVSPGNTIYF. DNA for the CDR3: TGTGCCAGCGTTTCTCCTGGAAACACCATATATTTT.